This T cell receptor beta chain comes out of a study of shared clonotypes between healthy human individuals. CDR1 and CDR2 from the germline V gene are MNHNS and SASEGT. The CDR3 consists of 15 residues. V shed 4 bases and J 1 base; nucleotides not matched to a gene: 5. The method was immunoSEQ multiplex PCR; TCRdb's version includes in-frame clones alone and lacks a portion of them. The data contain over a million clones, approximately 70% of them singletons. The chain is built from TRBV6-1 and TRBJ2-3; 7 bases match TRBD1. The TCR originated in a man aged 18-30 years in good health. Sequenced: memory CD4+ T cells sorted from blood. Subset indicated: CD45RA-negative fraction. The CDR3 nucleotides are TGTGCCAGCAGTGCGGACAGGCCAGGCACAGATACGCAGTATTTT. Translated: CASSADRPGTDTQYF.